The clone carrying this T cell receptor beta chain turned up a few times. The CDR3 contains 16 residues. In germline, CDR1 is MNHEY, CDR2 SVGEGT. Trimming took 8 bases from V and 2 from J, leaving 19 bases between them. TCRdb reprocessed the RT-PCR reads via MiXCR and lists one record per CDR3 protein. Of approximately 720,000 distinct CDR3 sequences in the sample, approximately 15% were seen once. The sample taken for sequencing was memory CD4+ T cells from blood. The V call is TRBV6-2 or TRBV6-3, the J call TRBJ1-5; D is possibly TRBD1 (6 bases). This TCR was sampled from a female donor in good health, serving as a healthy control. The CDR3 reads CASGIEQGVGNQPQHF. In DNA form, the CDR3 reads TGTGCCAGCGGTATTGAACAGGGAGTGGGCAATCAGCCCCAGCATTTT.